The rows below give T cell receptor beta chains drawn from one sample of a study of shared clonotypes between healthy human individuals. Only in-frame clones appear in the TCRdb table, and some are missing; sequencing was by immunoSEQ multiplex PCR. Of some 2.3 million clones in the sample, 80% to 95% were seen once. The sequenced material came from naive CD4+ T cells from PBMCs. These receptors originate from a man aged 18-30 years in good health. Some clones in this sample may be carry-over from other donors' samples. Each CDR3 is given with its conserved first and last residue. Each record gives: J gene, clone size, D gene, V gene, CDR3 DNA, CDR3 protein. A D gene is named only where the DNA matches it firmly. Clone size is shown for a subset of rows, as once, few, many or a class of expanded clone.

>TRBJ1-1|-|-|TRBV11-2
TGTGCCAGCAGCTTTTTTCGAGAAGCTTTCTTT
CASSFFREAFF
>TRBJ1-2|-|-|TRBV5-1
TGCGCCAGCAGCTCTGGACAGCAAAACTATGGCTACACCTTC
CASSSGQQNYGYTF
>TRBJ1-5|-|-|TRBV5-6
TGTGCCAGCAGCTGGGGAAGAGGGAGCAATCAGCCCCAGCATTTT
CASSWGRGSNQPQHF
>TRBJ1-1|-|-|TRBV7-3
TGTGCCAGCAGCTCCGGGACCCTCACTGAAGCTTTCTTT
CASSSGTLTEAFF
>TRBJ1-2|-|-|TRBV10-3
TGTGCCATCAGTGAGTCAACAACTGGCTACACCTTC
CAISESTTGYTF
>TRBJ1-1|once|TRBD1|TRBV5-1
TGCGCCAGCAGGGGGACAGACAACACTGAAGCTTTCTTT
CASRGTDNTEAFF
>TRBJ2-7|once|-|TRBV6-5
TGTGCCAGCAGTTACGAACAGGAATACTACGAGCAGTACTTC
CASSYEQEYYEQYF
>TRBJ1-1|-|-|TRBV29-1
TGCAGCGTTGACCCCTTCAAGGACCCGAGCACTGAAGCTTTCTTT
CSVDPFKDPSTEAFF
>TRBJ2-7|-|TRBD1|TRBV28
TGTGCCAGCAGTTTAACAACAAGACAGGGCTACGAGCAGTACTTC
CASSLTTRQGYEQYF
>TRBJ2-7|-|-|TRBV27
TGTGCCAGCTATGAAGCGGGTAGCTCCTACGAGCAGTACTTC
CASYEAGSSYEQYF
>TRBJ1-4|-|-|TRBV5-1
TGCGCCAGCAGCTTACGGGGGTCGAATGAAAAACTGTTTTTT
CASSLRGSNEKLFF
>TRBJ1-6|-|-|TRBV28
TGTGCCAGCATTCAAAGTCCCGGACCCCTCCACTTT
CASIQSPGPLHF
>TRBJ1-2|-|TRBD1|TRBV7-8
TGTGCCAGCAGCATAGTCGGACAGGGGCGGGGAAGTGGCTACACCTTC
CASSIVGQGRGSGYTF
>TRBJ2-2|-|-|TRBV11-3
TGTGCCAGCAGCTTTGACACCGCGATAGGGAAGGACACCGGGGAGCTGTTTTTT
CASSFDTAIGKDTGELFF
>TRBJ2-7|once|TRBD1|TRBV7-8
TGTGCCAGCAGCGCCCTGACAGGGGACCTACTCCTCTCCGAGCAGTACTTC
CASSALTGDLLLSEQYF
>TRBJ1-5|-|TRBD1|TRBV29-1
TGCAGCGTTGATTCCGGGACAGGGGGATTCAATCAGCCCCAGCATTTT
CSVDSGTGGFNQPQHF
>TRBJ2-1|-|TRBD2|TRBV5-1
TGCGCCAGCAGCGCGGGGGGCTCCTACAATGAGCAGTTCTTC
CASSAGGSYNEQFF
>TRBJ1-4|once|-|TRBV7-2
TGTGCCAGCAGCTTACAGCTCGCAACTAATGAAAAACTGTTTTTT
CASSLQLATNEKLFF
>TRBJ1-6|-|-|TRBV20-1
TGCAGTGCAGAGCTGCGAGGGCCCCTCCACTTT
CSAELRGPLHF
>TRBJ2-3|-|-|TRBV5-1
TGCGCCAGCAGCAAACCCTCGGGAATGGGTCCTGGCACAGATACGCAGTATTTT
CASSKPSGMGPGTDTQYF
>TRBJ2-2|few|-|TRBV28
TGTGCCAGCAGTTTATCCGCCGGGGAGCTGTTTTTT
CASSLSAGELFF
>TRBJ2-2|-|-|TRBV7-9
TGTGCCAGCAGCCCCCTTGCCCGGACCGGGGAGCTGTTTTTT
CASSPLARTGELFF
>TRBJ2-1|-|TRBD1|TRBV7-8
TGTGCCAGCAGCTTAGGGACCGGGACAGTTTACAATGAGCAGTTCTTC
CASSLGTGTVYNEQFF
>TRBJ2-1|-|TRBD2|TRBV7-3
TGTGCCAGCAGCTTAGGCCTAGCGGTTTACAATGAGCAGTTCTTC
CASSLGLAVYNEQFF
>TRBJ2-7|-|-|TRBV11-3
TGTGCCAGCAGCTTAGGCCCCGACAGGTTCTACGAGCAGTACTTC
CASSLGPDRFYEQYF
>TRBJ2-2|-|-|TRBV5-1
TGCGCCAGCAGCTTGGTAGCAGGCGCGAACACCGGGGAGCTGTTTTTT
CASSLVAGANTGELFF
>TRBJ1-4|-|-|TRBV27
TGTGCCAGCAGTCAGAAGAGGGGGATCGGGGAAAAACTGTTTTTT
CASSQKRGIGEKLFF
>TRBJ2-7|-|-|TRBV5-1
TGCGCCAGCAGCTTGGGATTTGGCGAAAACTCCTACGAGCAGTACTTC
CASSLGFGENSYEQYF
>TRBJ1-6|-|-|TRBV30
TGTGCCTGGACCAACCCCCAGCAGGGTAGGTCACCCCTCCACTTT
CAWTNPQQGRSPLHF
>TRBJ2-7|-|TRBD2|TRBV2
TGTGCCAGCAGTGCTTCGACTAGCGATGGCGAGCAGTACTTC
CASSASTSDGEQYF
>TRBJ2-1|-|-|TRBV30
TGTGCCTGGAGGAGGACCATTGCGTTATCCCCCTACAATGAGCAGTTCTTC
CAWRRTIALSPYNEQFF
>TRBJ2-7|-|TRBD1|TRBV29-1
TGCAGCGTTGATCCCCGCGGGACAGGGGTTCGCGAGCAGTACTTC
CSVDPRGTGVREQYF
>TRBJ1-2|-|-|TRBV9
TGTGCCAGCAGCGCGGACAGAGTATATGGCTACACCTTC
CASSADRVYGYTF
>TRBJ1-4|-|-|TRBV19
TGTGCCAGTCGCCAACGGGGTGAAACTAATGAAAAACTGTTTTTT
CASRQRGETNEKLFF
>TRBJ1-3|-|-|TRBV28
TGTGCCAGCAGTTTCGACCTGGCTAACACCATATATTTT
CASSFDLANTIYF
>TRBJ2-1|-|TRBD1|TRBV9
TGTGCCAGCAGCGTAGGGGACAGGAACAATGAGCAGTTCTTC
CASSVGDRNNEQFF
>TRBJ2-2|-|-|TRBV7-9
TGTGCCAGCAGCCCAAGGGTGGACGGGGAGCTGTTTTTT
CASSPRVDGELFF
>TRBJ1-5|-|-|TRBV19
TGTGCCAGTAGTATCTTGAGACCCTATAGCAATCAGCCCCAGCATTTT
CASSILRPYSNQPQHF
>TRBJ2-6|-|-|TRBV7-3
TGTGCCAGCAGCTCGCCTACAGGGGCCAACGTCCTGACTTTC
CASSSPTGANVLTF
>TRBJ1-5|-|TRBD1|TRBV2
TGTGCCAGCAGACCTACCGGGACAGGGGTCGGGCAGCCCCAGCATTTT
CASRPTGTGVGQPQHF
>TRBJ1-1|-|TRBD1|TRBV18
TGTGCCAGCTCACCGGTTACATGGACAGGGGCAAACACTGAAGCTTTCTTT
CASSPVTWTGANTEAFF
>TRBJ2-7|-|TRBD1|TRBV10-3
TGTGCCATCAGTGACTCCGGGACAGGGATTTACGAGCAGTACTTC
CAISDSGTGIYEQYF